This T cell receptor (beta chain) was sequenced in a study of blood T cell repertoires in COVID-19. Sequencing was performed with immunoSEQ multiplex PCR; in TCRdb, only in-frame clones are kept and a portion is missing. The table has about 55,000 clones, 90% seen once. CDR1 is SGDLS, CDR2 YYNGEE, per germline. This CDR3 comprises 15 residues. The V and J ends lost 3 bases and 2 bases respectively, with 14 bases between them. The chain has TRBV9 and TRBJ2-5; TRBD2 is a possible D gene (5 bases). The origin of this receptor is a human donor with active COVID-19. The donor label of this sample is uncertain. Sequenced input: peripheral blood. The CDR3 spells CASSDAPWEQETQYF. DNA of the CDR3: TGTGCCAGCAGCGATGCACCTTGGGAGCAAGAGACCCAGTACTTC.